This is a list of T cell receptor beta chains from one sample in a study of T cell repertoires in cytomegalovirus infection. Using its own MiXCR run on the reads, TCRdb lists one record per CDR3 protein. The sample shows roughly 76,000 distinct CDR3 sequences, 3.5% to 4.5% of them seen only once. What was sequenced was PBMCs. The receptors shown here come from a human donor in good health (CMV status not recorded). Some clones in this sample may be carry-over from other donors' samples. The CDR3 runs from the conserved cysteine through the conserved F or W. Fields, in order: D gene, J gene, V gene, clone size, CDR3 protein, CDR3 DNA. D genes are given only for firm matches. Expanded clones are given a class, and other clones once, few, many or no size at all.

>TRBD1|TRBJ1-1|TRBV6-1|few
CASSRQGSNTEAFF
TGTGCCAGCAGTCGACAGGGCTCGAACACTGAAGCTTTCTTT
>-|TRBJ2-7|TRBV7-8|many
CASSLRKYEQYF
TGTGCCAGCAGCTTAAGAAAGTACGAGCAGTACTTC
>-|TRBJ2-5|TRBV6-2/TRBV6-3|many
CASSYPGGKGETQYF
TGTGCCAGCAGTTACCCGGGCGGCAAAGGGGAGACCCAGTACTTC
>-|TRBJ1-4|TRBV15|many
CATSRVFDGPENYEKLFF
TGTGCCACCAGCAGAGTCTTCGACGGTCCGGAGAATTATGAAAAACTGTTTTTT
>-|TRBJ1-5|TRBV19|many
CASSPRAGKNHQPQHF
TGTGCCAGTAGTCCTCGGGCAGGGAAGAATCATCAGCCCCAGCATTTT
>-|TRBJ2-3|TRBV28|many
CASSFGGARNTQYF
TGTGCCAGCAGTTTTGGAGGGGCCCGGAATACGCAGTATTTT
>-|TRBJ2-5|TRBV28|many
CATTKRFQETQYF
TGTGCCACCACAAAACGGTTCCAAGAGACCCAGTACTTC
>-|TRBJ1-6|TRBV2|-
CASSEALRGIRVAHF
TGTGCCAGCAGTGAAGCGCTTCGGGGGATCCGTGTGGCCCACTTT
>TRBD2|TRBJ2-3|TRBV20-1|many
CSATPSGGARGTDTQYF
TGCAGTGCTACCCCTAGCGGGGGGGCCAGGGGCACAGATACGCAGTATTTT
>TRBD1|TRBJ2-1|TRBV15|many
CATSRDGGTGVEQFF
TGTGCCACCAGCAGAGATGGGGGGACAGGGGTGGAGCAGTTCTTC
>TRBD1|TRBJ2-3|TRBV7-9|many
CASSSGQGWDTQYF
TGTGCCAGCAGCTCCGGACAGGGGTGGGATACGCAGTATTTT
>-|TRBJ1-4|TRBV7-2|many
CASSPDPPGVEKLFF
TGTGCCAGCAGCCCAGACCCTCCCGGAGTTGAAAAACTGTTTTTT
>-|TRBJ2-7|TRBV28|many
CASTPTQLDYEQYF
TGTGCCAGCACTCCCACCCAACTAGACTACGAGCAGTACTTC
>-|TRBJ1-4|TRBV7-9|many
CASSPPRWAINEKLFF
TGTGCCAGCAGCCCCCCTCGATGGGCCATTAATGAAAAACTGTTTTTT
>TRBD1|TRBJ1-6|TRBV7-8|many
CASSPGTGHSPLHF
TGTGCCAGCAGCCCCGGGACAGGGCATTCACCCCTCCACTTT
>TRBD2|TRBJ2-1|TRBV7-9|many
CASSPHGVAGYNEQFF
TGTGCCAGCAGCCCCCACGGGGTAGCGGGCTACAATGAGCAGTTCTTC
>TRBD1|TRBJ1-5|TRBV12-3/TRBV12-4|many
CASSTDREQPQHF
TGTGCCAGCAGCACGGACAGGGAACAGCCCCAGCATTTT
>TRBD1|TRBJ2-6|TRBV19|many
CASSSGQGRLSGANVLTF
TGTGCCAGTAGTTCGGGACAGGGGAGGCTCTCTGGGGCCAACGTCCTGACTTTC
>-|TRBJ2-5|TRBV7-9|many
CASSEYQETQYF
TGTGCCAGCAGCGAATACCAAGAGACCCAGTACTTC
>-|TRBJ1-2|TRBV4-3|many
CASSQEAANYGYTF
TGCGCCAGCAGCCAAGAGGCCGCCAACTATGGCTACACCTTC
>TRBD2|TRBJ2-3|TRBV15|many
CATSRDQWTSGFATSTDTQYF
TGTGCCACCAGCAGAGATCAGTGGACTAGCGGGTTCGCTACTAGCACAGATACGCAGTATTTT
>-|TRBJ1-1|TRBV7-8|medium-sized
CASSPHRDMNTEAFF
TGTGCCAGCAGCCCCCACCGGGACATGAACACTGAAGCTTTCTTT
>TRBD1|TRBJ2-3|TRBV6-2/TRBV6-3|many
CASSSSPLKDRVSSTPTQYF
TGTGCCAGCAGTTCCTCTCCACTGAAAGACAGGGTGTCTTCCACACCTACGCAGTATTTT
>TRBD2|TRBJ2-7|TRBV7-2|many
CASSSSGGWYEQYF
TGTGCCAGCAGCTCGAGCGGGGGGTGGTACGAGCAGTACTTC